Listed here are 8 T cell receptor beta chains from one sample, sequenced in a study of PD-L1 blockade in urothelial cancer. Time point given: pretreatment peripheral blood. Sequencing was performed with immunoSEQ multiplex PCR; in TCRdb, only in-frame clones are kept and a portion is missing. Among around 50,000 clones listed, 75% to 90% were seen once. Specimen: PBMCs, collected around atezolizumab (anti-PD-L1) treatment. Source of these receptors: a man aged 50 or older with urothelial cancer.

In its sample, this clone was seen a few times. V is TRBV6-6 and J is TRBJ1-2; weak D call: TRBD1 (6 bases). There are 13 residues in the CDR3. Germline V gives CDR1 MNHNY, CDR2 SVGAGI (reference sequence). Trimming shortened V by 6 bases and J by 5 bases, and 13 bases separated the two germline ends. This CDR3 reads CASSPGTNYGYTF. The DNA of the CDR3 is TGTGCCAGCAGCCCAGGGACAAATTATGGCTACACCTTC.

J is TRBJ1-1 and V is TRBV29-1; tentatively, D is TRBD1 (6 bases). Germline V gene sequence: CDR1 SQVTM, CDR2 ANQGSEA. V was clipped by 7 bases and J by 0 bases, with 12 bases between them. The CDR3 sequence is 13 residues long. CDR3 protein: CSATRQVNTEAFF. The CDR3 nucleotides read TGCAGCGCCACTAGACAGGTGAACACTGAAGCTTTCTTT.

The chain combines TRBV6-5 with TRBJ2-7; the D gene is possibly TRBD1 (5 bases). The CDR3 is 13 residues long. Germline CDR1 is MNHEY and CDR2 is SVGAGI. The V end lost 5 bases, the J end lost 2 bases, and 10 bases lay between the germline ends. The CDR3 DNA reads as TGTGCCAGCAGTGGTGACAGAACCTACGAGCAGTACTTC. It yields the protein CASSGDRTYEQYF.

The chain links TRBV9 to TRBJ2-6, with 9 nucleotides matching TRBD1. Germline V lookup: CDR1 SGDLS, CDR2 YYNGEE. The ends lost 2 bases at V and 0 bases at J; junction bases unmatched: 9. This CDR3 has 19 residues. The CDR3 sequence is CASSVTGGRFSSGANVLTF. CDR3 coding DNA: TGTGCCAGCAGCGTTACAGGGGGCCGTTTCAGCTCTGGGGCCAACGTCCTGACTTTC.

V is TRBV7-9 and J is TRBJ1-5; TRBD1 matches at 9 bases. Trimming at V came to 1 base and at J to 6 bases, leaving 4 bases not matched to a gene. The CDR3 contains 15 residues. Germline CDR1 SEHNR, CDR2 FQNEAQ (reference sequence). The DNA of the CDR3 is TGTGCCAGCAGCTTAGAGGGACAGGGATCTCAGCCCCAGCATTTT. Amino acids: CASSLEGQGSQPQHF.

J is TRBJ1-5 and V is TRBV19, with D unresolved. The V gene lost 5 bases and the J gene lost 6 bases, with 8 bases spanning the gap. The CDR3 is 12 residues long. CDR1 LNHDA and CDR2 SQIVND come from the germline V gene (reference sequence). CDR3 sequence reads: CASSEVAQPQHF. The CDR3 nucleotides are TGTGCCAGTAGTGAAGTGGCTCAGCCCCAGCATTTT.

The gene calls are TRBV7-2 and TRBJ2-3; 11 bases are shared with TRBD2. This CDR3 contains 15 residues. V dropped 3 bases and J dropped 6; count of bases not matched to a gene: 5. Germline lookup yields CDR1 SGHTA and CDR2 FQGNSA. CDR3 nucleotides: TGTGCCAGCAGCTTTAGCGGGGGGGCCGGGGATACGCAGTATTTT. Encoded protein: CASSFSGGAGDTQYF.

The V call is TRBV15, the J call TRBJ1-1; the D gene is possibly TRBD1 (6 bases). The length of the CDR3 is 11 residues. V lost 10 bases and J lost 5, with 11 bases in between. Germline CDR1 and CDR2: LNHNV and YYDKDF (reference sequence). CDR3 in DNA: TGTGCCAGCGGGCAGGGGACTGAAGCTTTCTTT. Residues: CASGQGTEAFF.